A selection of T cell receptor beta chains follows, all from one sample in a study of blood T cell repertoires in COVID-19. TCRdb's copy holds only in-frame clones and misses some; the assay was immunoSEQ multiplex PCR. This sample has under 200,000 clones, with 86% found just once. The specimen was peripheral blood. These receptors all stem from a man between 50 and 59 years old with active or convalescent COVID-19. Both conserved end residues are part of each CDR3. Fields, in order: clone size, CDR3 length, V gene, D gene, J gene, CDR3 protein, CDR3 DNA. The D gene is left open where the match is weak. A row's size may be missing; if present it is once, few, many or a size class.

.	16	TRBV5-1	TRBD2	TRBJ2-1	CASSPASGRDGLGQFF	TGCGCCAGCAGCCCAGCGTCGGGGAGGGATGGTCTTGGGCAGTTCTTC
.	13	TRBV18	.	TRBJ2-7	CASSLRQTYEQYF	TGTGCCAGCTCATTACGACAGACCTACGAGCAGTACTTC
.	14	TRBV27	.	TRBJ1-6	CASSLRGNNSPLHF	TGTGCCAGCAGTTTAAGGGGCAATAATTCACCCCTCCACTTT
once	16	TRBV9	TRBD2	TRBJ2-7	CASSVTASGRAYEQYF	TGTGCCAGCAGCGTCACCGCTAGCGGGAGGGCCTACGAGCAGTACTTC
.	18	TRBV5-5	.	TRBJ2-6	CASSLVGGQHSGANVLTF	TGTGCCAGCAGCTTGGTTGGCGGACAACACTCTGGGGCCAACGTCCTGACTTTC
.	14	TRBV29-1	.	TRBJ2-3	CSVEEAASTGTQYF	TGCAGCGTTGAAGAAGCCGCCAGCACAGGAACGCAGTATTTT
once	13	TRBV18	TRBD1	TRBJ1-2	CASSSGQGPGYTF	TGTGCCAGCTCATCGGGACAGGGCCCGGGCTACACCTTC
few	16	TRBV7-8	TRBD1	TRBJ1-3	CASSLVARDRGNTIYF	TGTGCCAGCAGCTTAGTCGCCCGGGACAGGGGAAACACCATATATTTT
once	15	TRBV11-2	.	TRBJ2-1	CASSPTVLSYNEQFF	TGTGCCAGCAGCCCTACCGTGCTCTCCTACAATGAGCAGTTCTTC
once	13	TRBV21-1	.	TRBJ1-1	CARTRLRNTEAFF	TGTGCCAGGACCAGGTTGAGGAACACTGAAGCTTTCTTT
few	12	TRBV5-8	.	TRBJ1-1	CASSRDYTEAFF	TGTGCCAGCAGCCGAGACTACACTGAAGCTTTCTTT
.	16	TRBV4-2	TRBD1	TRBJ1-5	CASSRGTGMSNQPQHF	TGTGCCAGCAGCCGGGGGACAGGGATGAGCAATCAGCCCCAGCATTTT
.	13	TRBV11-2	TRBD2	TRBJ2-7	CASRLAGSYEQYF	TGTGCCAGCCGACTAGCGGGGAGCTACGAGCAGTACTTC
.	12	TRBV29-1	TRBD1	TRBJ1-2	CSGGQGALGYTF	TGCAGCGGAGGACAGGGGGCTTTAGGCTACACCTTC
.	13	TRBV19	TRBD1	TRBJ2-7	CASSTGQGTEQYF	TGTGCCAGTAGTACCGGACAGGGAACTGAGCAGTACTTC
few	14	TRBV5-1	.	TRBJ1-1	CASSLGGGDTEAFF	TGCGCCAGCAGCTTGGGGGGAGGTGATACTGAAGCTTTCTTT
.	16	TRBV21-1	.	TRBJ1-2	CASSKAAGGKYNGYTF	TGTGCCAGCAGCAAAGCGGCAGGGGGTAAATATAATGGCTACACCTTC
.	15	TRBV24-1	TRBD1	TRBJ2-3	CATSEYRGGTDTQYF	TGTGCCACCAGTGAATACAGGGGGGGCACAGATACGCAGTATTTT
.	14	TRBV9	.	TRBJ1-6	CASSRDNSNSPLHF	TGTGCCAGCAGCCGGGACAACAGCAATTCACCCCTCCACTTT
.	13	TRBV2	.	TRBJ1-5	CASNPSGVQPQHF	TGTGCCAGCAACCCTTCGGGGGTTCAGCCCCAGCATTTT
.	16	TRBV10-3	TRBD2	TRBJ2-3	CAISESASGSPDTQYF	TGTGCCATCAGTGAGTCTGCTAGCGGGAGCCCAGATACGCAGTATTTT
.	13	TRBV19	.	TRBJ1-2	CASRGGLGYGYTF	TGTGCCAGTAGGGGAGGACTCGGCTATGGCTACACCTTC